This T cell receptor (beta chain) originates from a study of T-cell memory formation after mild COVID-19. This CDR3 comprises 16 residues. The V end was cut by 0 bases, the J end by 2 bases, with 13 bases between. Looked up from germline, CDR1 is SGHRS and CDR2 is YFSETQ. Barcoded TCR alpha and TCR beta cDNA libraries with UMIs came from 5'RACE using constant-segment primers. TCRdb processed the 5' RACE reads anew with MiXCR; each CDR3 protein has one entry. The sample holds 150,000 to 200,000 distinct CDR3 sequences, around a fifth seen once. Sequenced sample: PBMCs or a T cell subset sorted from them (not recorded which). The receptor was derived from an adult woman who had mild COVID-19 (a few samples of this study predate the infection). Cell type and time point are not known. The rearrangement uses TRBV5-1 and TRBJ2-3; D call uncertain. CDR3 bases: TGCGCCAGCAGCTTGGCAGGAAATACTTACACAGATACGCAGTATTTT. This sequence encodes CASSLAGNTYTDTQYF.